This note documents a single TCR beta chain sequence. Antigen specificity is unknown. Only in-frame clones appear in the TCRdb table, and some are missing; sequencing was by immunoSEQ multiplex PCR. The sample lists 40,000 or so clones; roughly 86% were seen once. The sample belongs to a study of OX40 agonist ivuxolimab in advanced cancers. The wider study: Prior therapy, whether anti-PD-1, anti-PD-L1 or anti-CTLA-4, was allowed, and approximately 37% had some. Three partial responders included one hepatocellular carcinoma patient and two cutaneous melanoma patients.

Findings and limits, study-wide: The average count of expanded clones was higher among CD8+ T cells than among CD4+.

The CDR3 loop spans 14 amino acids. Trimming took 4 bases from V and 4 from J; bases not matched to a gene: 3. CDR1 and CDR2 from the germline V gene are SGHRS and YFSETQ. The TCR was taken from an adult with an advanced solid tumor such as melanoma, head and neck, liver or kidney cancer. Sequenced material: CD4+ or CD8+ T cells sorted from blood, taken in a trial of the OX40 agonist ivuxolimab. The chain links TRBV5-1 to TRBJ1-2; TRBD1 agrees at 11 bases. CDR3 protein: CASSPGQGAYGYTF. CDR3 coding DNA: TGCGCCAGCAGCCCAGGACAGGGGGCCTATGGCTACACCTTC. The variable domain in full, completed from reference TRBV5-1 and TRBJ1-2, reads KAGVTQTPRYLIKTRGQQVTLSCSPISGHRSVSWYQQTPGQGLQFLFEYFSETQRNKGNFPGRFSGRQFSNSRSEMNVSTLELGDSALYLCASSPGQGAYGYTFGSGTRLTVV.